What follows are 18 T cell receptor beta chains derived from one specimen sequenced in a study of CD8+CD57+ T cells in acquired aplastic anemia. Both TCR beta VDJ combination and CDR3 sequence profiling were carried out. Genomic DNA was the template for this profiling. TCRdb re-called the reads with MiXCR, one entry per CDR3 protein. The profile shows about 180,000 distinct CDR3 sequences, 35% to 50% of them singletons. The specimen sequenced was sorted CD4+, CD8+, or CD8+CD57+ T cells (not recorded which) from PBMCs. These receptors were taken from a human donor in good health.

The chain combines TRBV7-7 with TRBJ2-5; 7 bases match TRBD2. The CDR3 sequence is 16 residues long. The germline V gene has CDR1 SSHAT and CDR2 FNYEAQ (reference sequence). The V gene end was trimmed by 3 bases and the J gene end by 5 bases; junction bases not matched to a gene: 12. CDR3 in DNA: TGTGCCAGCAGCTTTAGTACGGGAGGAGTGGGTGAGACCCAGTACTTC. As protein: CASSFSTGGVGETQYF. The whole variable domain, filled in from reference TRBV7-7 and TRBJ2-5, reads GAGVSQSPRYKVTKRGQDVTLRCDPISSHATLYWYQQALGQGPEFLTYFNYEAQPDKSGLPSDRFSAERPEGSISTLTIQRTEQRDSAMYRCASSFSTGGVGETQYFGPGTRLLVL.

Many counts were recorded for this clonotype. The V call is TRBV6-1, the J call TRBJ1-1, with TRBD1 identical over 8 bases. This CDR3 comprises 16 residues. Germline V lookup: CDR1 MNHNS, CDR2 SASEGT. After removal of 2 bases from V and 0 bases from J, the junction contained 5 bases not matched to a gene. DNA of the CDR3: TGTGCCAGCAGTGAAAAGGCAGGGGGCATGAACACTGAAGCTTTCTTT. Translated: CASSEKAGGMNTEAFF.

The V and J genes are TRBV6-1 and TRBJ1-2; no reliable D call. V was pared by 5 bases and J by 5 bases, with 18 bases between. Germline assignment: CDR1 MNHNS and CDR2 SASEGT. This CDR3 has 15 amino acids. CDR3 coding DNA: TGTGCCAGCAGTCCCCGAGGTGGAGGTACTTATGGCTACACCTTC. Protein sequence: CASSPRGGGTYGYTF.

This clonotype was observed a few times. This chain connects TRBV20-1 to TRBJ1-6; D not certain. Germline loops: CDR1 DFQATT, CDR2 SNEGSKA (reference sequence). This CDR3 has 13 amino acids. With 3 bases removed from V and 8 bases from J, the gap between germline ends came to 11 bases. The CDR3 protein is CSASEDVYSPLHF. CDR3 bases: TGCAGTGCTAGTGAGGACGTGTATTCACCCCTCCACTTT.

This clonotype was recorded at least ten times. The chain uses TRBV20-1 and TRBJ2-2, with unresolved D. The CDR3 extends over 15 amino acids. V was cut by 3 bases and J by 0 bases, with 11 bases left in between. Germline V gene sequence: CDR1 DFQATT, CDR2 SNEGSKA (reference sequence). CDR3 amino acids: CSASNRTSNTGELFF. The CDR3 nucleotides read TGCAGTGCTAGCAATAGAACTTCGAACACCGGGGAGCTGTTTTTT.

Comments on this clonotype: Just one base apart from a much larger clone, this may be a read error. The chain is built from TRBV4-3 and TRBJ2-3, with TRBD1 matching 7 bases. Near its end, the DNA agrees better with TRBJ1-5, so the J call may be wrong. The CDR3 contains 15 residues. CDR1 is LGHNA, CDR2 YSLEER, per germline. As DNA, the CDR3 is TGCGCCAGCAGCCTAACTAGCGTCGGGACAGATACGCAGCATTTT. It is translated as CASSLTSVGTDTQHF.

This clonotype has a count of ten or more. A much larger clone differs by one base, so this may be a read error. The rearrangement links TRBV24-1 to TRBJ2-5; 10 bases map to TRBD2. Germline V gene sequence: CDR1 KGHDR, CDR2 SFDVKD. The CDR3 is 16 amino acids. Here the CDR3 reads CATSEGSGRAQEAQYF. The CDR3 DNA reads TGTGCCACCAGTGAGGGCAGCGGGAGGGCACAAGAGGCCCAGTACTTC.

The sample holds many counts of this clonotype. This chain uses TRBV24-1 with TRBJ2-2; 8 bases match TRBD1. Germline CDR1 is KGHDR and CDR2 is SFDVKD. The CDR3 consists of 16 residues. V was clipped by 4 bases and J by 1 base; unmatched bases: 4. For the CDR3, the DNA is TGTGCCACCAGTGAGGCTGGGACAGGGAACACCGGGGAGCTGTTTTTT. The encoded protein is CATSEAGTGNTGELFF.

The rearrangement uses TRBV25-1 and TRBJ1-5, with D uncertain. Germline values: CDR1 MGHDK, CDR2 SYGVNS. The ends were cut back, 5 bases at V and 0 bases at J, with 17 bases in the middle. The CDR3 is 17 amino acids. CDR3 DNA sequence: TGTGCCAGCAGTTCCCCCGGGGTGGGGTATAGCAATCAGCCCCAGCATTTT. Its translation is CASSSPGVGYSNQPQHF.

A few counts support this clonotype. The chain has TRBV27 and TRBJ2-2, with 10 bases identical to TRBD2. This CDR3 is built from 16 residues. Trimming at V came to 5 bases and at J to 3 bases, leaving 6 bases not matched to a gene. CDR1 and CDR2 from the germline V gene are MNHEY and SMNVEV (reference sequence). This chain's CDR3 is CASSPRTSGYTGELFF. The DNA for the CDR3 is TGTGCCAGCAGTCCGCGGACTAGCGGATACACCGGGGAGCTGTTTTTT.

The chain joins TRBV27 to TRBJ2-3, with D unclear. Per germline, CDR1 MNHEY and CDR2 SMNVEV (reference sequence). The length of the CDR3 is 12 residues. The germline V and J ends were trimmed by 5 bases and 2 bases, with 5 bases remaining between them. The CDR3 is CASSKFTDTQYF. The CDR3 DNA reads TGTGCCAGCAGTAAATTCACAGATACGCAGTATTTT.

This clonotype came up many times. This rearrangement joins TRBV20-1 to TRBJ2-3; D might be TRBD2 (5 bases). This CDR3 is built from 13 residues. Germline CDR1 and CDR2: DFQATT and SNEGSKA (reference sequence). Trimming stripped 6 bases from V and 0 bases from J, with 10 bases between. The CDR3 loop is CSAERHSTDTQYF. The CDR3 nucleotides are TGCAGTGCCGAGCGGCACAGCACAGATACGCAGTATTTT.

The chain is built from TRBV29-1 and TRBJ2-2; perhaps TRBD2 as D (6 bases). The CDR3 totals 13 residues. V was pared by 5 bases and J by 7 bases, with 14 bases between. Germline lookup yields CDR1 SQVTM and CDR2 ANQGSEA. The CDR3 is CSVPGDRGGELFF. For the CDR3, the DNA is TGCAGCGTTCCGGGGGATCGGGGCGGGGAGCTGTTTTTT.

The chain combines TRBV20-1 with TRBJ1-2; 9 positions match TRBD1. V trimming: 5 bases; J trimming: 8 bases; junction bases outside the gene matches: 15. Germline CDR1 and CDR2: DFQATT and SNEGSKA (reference sequence). The CDR3 runs to 15 residues. CDR3 loop: CSAYDPGQGVFGYTF. Written as DNA, the CDR3 is TGCAGTGCTTATGATCCGGGACAGGGAGTTTTCGGCTACACCTTC.

Ten or more counts support this clonotype. The chain joins TRBV5-1 to TRBJ2-7; D may be TRBD1 or TRBD2 (5 bases each). V was clipped by 4 bases and J by 6 bases, with 11 bases between them. The CDR3 spans 12 residues. CDR1 and CDR2 (germline): SGHRS, YFSETQ. The CDR3, as DNA: TGCGCCAGCAGCCGGGAAGGGGTCGAGCAGTACTTC. This translates into CASSREGVEQYF.

CDR3 nucleotides: TGCGCCAACCTCCCCTACGAGCAGTACTTC. This translates into CANLPYEQYF. The chain uses TRBV10-1 and TRBJ2-7; no reliable D call. The CDR3 sequence is 10 residues long. V lost 10 bases to trimming and J lost 2 bases, with 6 bases between them. Germline V gene data show CDR1 as WNHNN and CDR2 as SYGVQD (reference sequence).

The table lists this clonotype with many counts. A read error is likely, as this CDR3 ends without the conserved phenylalanine or tryptophan. The limits of the CDR3 on the DNA are not certain, so only TCRdb's listed CDR3 is given. CDR3 amino acids: CASSDPFGQPPFL. The chain joins TRBV6-2 or TRBV6-3 to TRBJ1-3; TRBD1 is taken as the D call from the table, unchecked against the DNA. CDR1 is MNHEY and CDR2 is SVGEGT in the germline V gene. The CDR3 has 13 residues if both end residues are counted.

Only a few counts were recorded for this clonotype. V and J are TRBV3-1 and TRBJ1-1, with D perhaps TRBD1 (5 bases). Germline V lookup: CDR1 LGHDT, CDR2 YNNKEL (reference sequence). Deletions cut 3 bases from V and 1 base from J, with 12 bases between. There are 15 residues in the CDR3. The DNA for the CDR3 is TGTGCCAGCAGCCACAGGGAAGGAGCGAACACTGAAGCTTTCTTT. Translated: CASSHREGANTEAFF.